Listed below are T cell receptor beta chains from one sample, sequenced in a study of T cells expressing NK-cell markers. TCRdb reprocessed the 5' RACE reads and keeps a single row for each CDR3 protein, giving no DNA. Here the sample table reports roughly 180,000 distinct CDR3 sequences. The specimen sequenced was blood T cells: a sorted CD56 or NKG2C T cell subset, CD4+ or CD8+ T cells, or bulk PBMC T cells (not recorded which). All receptors come from a woman aged 18-69 years in good health. The CDR3 runs from the conserved cysteine through the conserved F or W. Fields, in order: V gene, CDR3 length, J gene, CDR3 protein.

>TRBV5-1|16|TRBJ2-5
CASSLFYGRDEETQYF
>TRBV20-1|17|TRBJ2-3
CSALGGGLAGVRDTQYF
>TRBV20-1|13|TRBJ1-1
CSAPQGAHTEAFF
>TRBV4-1|16|TRBJ2-7
CASSQSGLAGGSEQYF
>TRBV5-1|14|TRBJ2-2
CASSVLQDTGELFF
>TRBV9|17|TRBJ2-4
CASSPTGGGAGGGIQYF
>TRBV7-7|13|TRBJ2-2
CASRGVNTGELFF
>TRBV5-1|16|TRBJ2-2
CASSLVWKRNTGELFF
>TRBV28|14|TRBJ1-2
CASSLARVNYGYTF
>TRBV12-3/TRBV12-4|15|TRBJ1-6
CASSDQATGNSPLHF
>TRBV7-8|16|TRBJ2-1
CASSRLAGSSYNEQFF
>TRBV24-1|14|TRBJ1-2
CATSDSQGRGGYTF
>TRBV12-3/TRBV12-4|16|TRBJ2-3
CASSSGGGSSTDTQYF
>TRBV11-2|17|TRBJ2-6
CASSLELGVSGANVLTF
>TRBV7-9|13|TRBJ2-1
CASSPSTSGEQFF
>TRBV4-2|18|TRBJ2-7
CASSQDIDLAGPSYEQYF
>TRBV20-1|12|TRBJ1-2
CSASGKRGGYTF
>TRBV19|14|TRBJ2-1
CASMETGSYNEQFF
>TRBV9|14|TRBJ2-3
CASSVRAGEDTQYF
>TRBV5-1|19|TRBJ2-3
CASSLGARPGGGLTDTQYF